What follows are 8 T cell receptor beta chains derived from one specimen sequenced in a study of blood T cell repertoires in COVID-19. TCRdb keeps only in-frame clones here, not all; method: immunoSEQ multiplex PCR. The data show approximately 500,000 clones, roughly nine tenths seen once. Sequencing used peripheral blood. The receptor set was obtained from a woman aged 45 to 65 with COVID-19, enrolled during active disease.

This clone was recorded once. This rearrangement joins TRBV27 to TRBJ1-5; 10 nucleotides match TRBD1. This CDR3 region has 15 residues. Trimming removed 5 bases from V and 2 bases from J; junction bases left unmatched: 3. The V gene's germline CDR1 is MNHEY and CDR2 SMNVEV (reference sequence). CDR3 DNA sequence: TGTGCCAGCAGTGTGACAGGGGGCCGCAATCAGCCCCAGCATTTT. Its protein product is CASSVTGGRNQPQHF.

This chain connects TRBV19 to TRBJ1-4; TRBD1 might be the D (5 bases). Germline assignment: CDR1 LNHDA and CDR2 SQIVND (reference sequence). V was clipped by 6 bases and J by 4 bases, with 9 bases between them. The CDR3 covers 13 residues. The chain's CDR3 is CASSKGINEKLFF. CDR3 coding DNA: TGTGCCAGTAGCAAGGGGATTAATGAAAAACTGTTTTTT.

The rearrangement uses TRBV27 and TRBJ2-3; the D gene is possibly TRBD1 (5 bases). The CDR3 runs 18 residues. V gave up 6 bases and J gave up 0 bases, with 22 bases separating them. CDR1 and CDR2 from the germline V gene are MNHEY and SMNVEV (reference sequence). As DNA, the CDR3 is TGTGCCAGCAGATACCTAGGGGCGTCCGCCTTTAGCACAGATACGCAGTATTTT. Residues: CASRYLGASAFSTDTQYF.

This rearrangement joins TRBV19 to TRBJ1-2; maybe TRBD1 (5 bases). Trimming left V 3 bases short and J 2 bases short, with 13 bases between. Germline CDR1 is LNHDA and CDR2 is SQIVND (reference sequence). The CDR3 contains 15 residues. This CDR3 is CASSIRGSTNYGYTF. CDR3 DNA: TGTGCCAGTAGTATTAGGGGCAGCACCAACTATGGCTACACCTTC.

This rearrangement joins TRBV7-3 to TRBJ2-3, with 8 bases identical to TRBD2. CDR3 length equals 14 residues. Germline CDR1 is SGHTA and CDR2 is FQGTGA. V shed 7 bases and J 3 bases; nucleotides not matched to a gene: 6. The CDR3 nucleotides read TGTGCCAGCACACGCGGGGGGTTGACAGATACGCAGTATTTT. Protein product: CASTRGGLTDTQYF.

There are a few counts of this clone. The rearrangement joins TRBV30 to TRBJ1-1; D may be TRBD1 (5 bases). Germline assignment: CDR1 GTSNPN and CDR2 SVGIG (reference sequence). The CDR3 sequence is 12 residues long. V was cut by 3 bases and J by 4 bases, with 9 bases left in between. The CDR3 region is CAWSWQGTEAFF. DNA for the CDR3: TGTGCCTGGAGCTGGCAGGGCACTGAAGCTTTCTTT.

The chain combines TRBV28 with TRBJ1-5; 8 nucleotides line up with TRBD1. The CDR3 sequence is 16 residues long. Unmatched junction bases numbered 10, after V lost 6 bases and J lost 3 bases. Germline loops: CDR1 MDHEN, CDR2 SYDVKM. CDR3 coding DNA: TGTGCCAGCAGGTTAATACAGGGGGTTAACAATCAGCCCCAGCATTTT. Translation gives CASRLIQGVNNQPQHF.

This clone was picked up one time. The genes are TRBV7-9 and TRBJ2-7, with 7 nucleotides matching TRBD1. This CDR3 spans 12 amino acids. J lost 2 bases, V lost 8 bases, and 3 bases had no gene match. Looked up from germline, CDR1 is SEHNR and CDR2 is FQNEAQ (reference sequence). Written as DNA, the CDR3 is TGTGCCAGCGAGGACAGGCCCTACGAGCAGTACTTC. It is translated as CASEDRPYEQYF.